Below, 27 T cell receptor beta chains from the same sample are listed, as sequenced in a study of T cells in Graves' hyperthyroidism and ophthalmopathy (dated 2019 in TCRdb). The protocol used for the library was multiplex PCR. For sequencing, an Illumina HiSeq 2000 was employed. TCR beta CDR3 regions were amplified from RNA transcripts. A first-round RT-PCR of the TCR CDR3 used the HTBI primer set with the Qiagen OneStep RT-PCR kit. The public sequencing data were trimmed at Q25 with fastp and processed into clonotypes with MiXCR by TCRdb, which kept only in-frame beta chains. Rows matching on CDR3 protein sequence are summarized as one entry with the most common DNA and genes. The sample table lists about 560,000 distinct CDR3 sequences, about 15% of them with a count of one. Over 11% of the sample goes to the ten largest clones. Sequencing used blood. The receptors were gathered from a woman in her thirties or forties with Graves' hyperthyroidism.

The chain recombines TRBV9 with TRBJ2-1; no clear D gene. Judging by the DNA end, TRBJ2-7 fits better; the J call may be wrong. The germline CDR1 and CDR2 sequences are SGDLS and YYNGEE. The CDR3 spans 13 residues. The CDR3 DNA follows: TGTGCCAGCAGCGCCTTGGGCAGAAATGAGCAGTACTTC. As protein: CASSALGRNEQYF.

This clonotype was observed a handful of times. This chain links TRBV6-5 with TRBJ2-2; 9 nucleotides align to TRBD1. Germline CDR1 is MNHEY and CDR2 is SVGAGI. The CDR3 covers 15 residues. The V segment lost 5 bases and the J segment 5 bases; nucleotides outside the gene matches: 6. Written as DNA, the CDR3 is TGTGCCAGCAGTATACAGGGGGCGGAAACCGGGGAGCTGTTTTTT. Protein sequence: CASSIQGAETGELFF.

This clonotype was seen a few times. This sequence joins TRBV7-9 and TRBJ2-2; 9 bases match TRBD2. With V trimmed by 4 bases and J by 1 base, 4 bases remained unmatched. This CDR3 is built from 16 residues. Looked up from germline, CDR1 is SEHNR and CDR2 is FQNEAQ (reference sequence). Here the CDR3 reads CASSSLAGMNTGELFF. For the CDR3, the DNA is TGTGCCAGCAGCTCCCTAGCGGGGATGAACACCGGGGAGCTGTTTTTT.

In its sample, this clonotype was seen many times. The V call is TRBV7-2, the J call TRBJ2-7; D is possibly TRBD1 or TRBD2 (5 bases each). Germline loops: CDR1 SGHTA, CDR2 FQGNSA. V lost 5 bases and J lost 0, with 23 bases in between. The CDR3 runs to 18 residues. The CDR3 loop reads CASSLDRYEYRDSYEQYF. The DNA for the CDR3 is TGTGCCAGCAGCCTCGACAGATATGAGTATCGGGACTCCTACGAGCAGTACTTC.

The J gene is TRBJ2-3, the V gene TRBV15, with no clear D. CDR3 length: 13 residues. The V end lost 0 bases, the J end lost 2 bases, and 3 bases lay between the germline ends. Germline assignment: CDR1 LNHNV and CDR2 YYDKDF (reference sequence). CDR3 sequence reads: CATSRDLTDTQYF. CDR3 DNA sequence: TGTGCCACCAGCAGAGATCTCACAGATACGCAGTATTTT.

This clonotype has at least ten counts. The CDR3 protein is CASTRGDRVDNEQFF. Here the CDR3 DNA reads TGTGCCAGCACCCGGGGGGACAGGGTCGACAATGAGCAGTTCTTC. V usage is TRBV2 and J usage is TRBJ2-1; 9 bases match TRBD1. CDR1 and CDR2 from the germline V gene are SNHLY and FYNNEI. This CDR3 contains 15 residues. J lost 5 bases, V lost 7 bases, and 9 bases had no gene match.

This clonotype has ten or more counts. The rearrangement links TRBV18 to TRBJ2-3; D is perhaps TRBD1 or TRBD2 (6 bases each). Per germline, CDR1 KGHSH and CDR2 LQKENI. The CDR3 has 15 amino acids. V lost 5 bases and J 0 bases, leaving 12 bases between the germline ends. As DNA, the CDR3 is TGTGCCAGCTCAACGTGGGGGGCTAGCACAGATACGCAGTATTTT. It encodes CASSTWGASTDTQYF. The full variable domain, with the rest looked up from reference TRBV18 and TRBJ2-3, is NAGVMQNPRHLVRRRGQEARLRCSPMKGHSHVYWYRQLPEEGLKFMVYLQKENIIDESGMPKERFSAEFPKEGPSILRIQQVVRGDSAAYFCASSTWGASTDTQYFGPGTRLTVL.

This clonotype occurred a few times. The chain couples TRBV18 to TRBJ2-3; D might be TRBD2 (6 bases). Trimming took off 8 bases at V and 2 bases at J, with 14 bases between the two ends. The CDR3 sequence is 14 residues long. Per germline, CDR1 KGHSH and CDR2 LQKENI. In DNA, the CDR3 is TGTGCCAGCAGCTTAGCGGAAGACACAGATACGCAGTATTTT. Its translation: CASSLAEDTDTQYF. Full variable domain (missing parts from reference TRBV18 and TRBJ2-3): NAGVMQNPRHLVRRRGQEARLRCSPMKGHSHVYWYRQLPEEGLKFMVYLQKENIIDESGMPKERFSAEFPKEGPSILRIQQVVRGDSAAYFCASSLAEDTDTQYFGPGTRLTVL.

Comments on this clonotype: The CDR3 ends on some other residue instead of the conserved phenylalanine or tryptophan, so this is likely a read error. The chain recombines TRBV9 with TRBJ1-1; the D is unclear. V lost 4 bases to trimming and J lost 1 base, with 8 bases between them. Germline values: CDR1 SGDLS, CDR2 YYNGEE. The CDR3 is made up of 13 amino acids. Written as DNA, the CDR3 is TGTGCCAGCAGCACCGGACGGAACACTGAAGCTTTCTTG. Protein: CASSTGRNTEAFL.

There are a few counts of this clonotype. The chain employs TRBV10-3 and TRBJ2-7, with a tentative D call TRBD2 (5 bases). The CDR3 totals 15 residues. The ends were cut back, 3 bases at V and 3 bases at J, with 15 bases in the middle. From germline, CDR1 is ENHRY and CDR2 SYGVKD. The CDR3 DNA sequence: TGTGCCATCAGTGATCCTAGAGGGCCGGGCTACGAGCAGTACTTC. It codes for CAISDPRGPGYEQYF.

This clonotype has at least ten counts. The chain employs TRBV28 and TRBJ2-7; D is tentatively TRBD1 or TRBD2 (6 bases each). Trimming pared 5 bases from V and 8 bases from J, leaving 19 bases between. Germline CDR1 and CDR2: MDHEN and SYDVKM. The CDR3 length is 14 residues. The DNA of the CDR3 is TGTGCCAGCAGTCCGAGGGGGGCGGGTGGGCAGCAGTACTTC. Translation gives CASSPRGAGGQQYF.

The sample holds many counts of this clonotype. The rearrangement joins TRBV28 to TRBJ2-7; TRBD2 agrees at 7 bases. CDR3 length: 16 residues. CDR1 is MDHEN and CDR2 is SYDVKM in the germline V gene. V shed 3 bases, J shed 3 bases, and the junction held 11 bases outside the gene matches. CDR3 nucleotide sequence: TGTGCCAGCAGTTTGGGTATGGGCGGGAGAAGCTACGAGCAGTACTTC. Protein product: CASSLGMGGRSYEQYF.

This clonotype was counted a few times. This sequence joins TRBV12-3 or TRBV12-4 and TRBJ2-4; 8 nucleotides line up with TRBD1. With V trimmed by 3 bases and J by 2 bases, 6 bases remained unmatched. This CDR3 spans 16 amino acids. The CDR3 here is CASSFGQGAPKNIQYF. As DNA, the CDR3 is TGTGCCAGCAGTTTCGGGCAGGGGGCGCCCAAAAACATTCAGTACTTC.

This clonotype showed up just a few times. V gene TRBV19 combines with J gene TRBJ2-1; 8 nucleotides agree with TRBD1. The germline CDR1 and CDR2 sequences are LNHDA and SQIVND (reference sequence). This CDR3 comprises 16 residues. With 7 bases clipped from V and 0 bases from J, the junction kept 8 bases outside the gene matches. CDR3: CASTPDRGHSYNEQFF. The CDR3 DNA reads TGTGCCAGTACCCCAGACAGGGGACACTCCTACAATGAGCAGTTCTTC.

This clonotype was seen many times. V and J are TRBV7-8 and TRBJ2-7, with 11 bases fitting TRBD1. Germline CDR1 SGHVS, CDR2 FQNEAQ. This CDR3 comprises 15 residues. V was clipped by 2 bases and J by 3 bases; unmatched bases: 3. CDR3 in amino acids: CASSLSGTGGYEQYF. The CDR3 bases are TGTGCCAGCAGCTTATCCGGGACAGGGGGCTACGAGCAGTACTTC.

This clonotype was counted at least ten times. This sequence joins TRBV28 and TRBJ1-4; no clear D. The V gene lost 7 bases and the J gene lost 0 bases, with 15 bases spanning the gap. This CDR3 has 16 residues. The V gene's germline CDR1 is MDHEN and CDR2 SYDVKM. The CDR3 reads CASNLARAATNEKLFF. For the CDR3, the DNA is TGTGCCAGCAACTTGGCGAGGGCAGCAACTAATGAAAAACTGTTTTTT.

The chain combines TRBV3-1 with TRBJ2-5; 8 bases align to TRBD2. Germline CDR1 is LGHDT and CDR2 is YNNKEL (reference sequence). This CDR3 is 15 amino acids long. Losses at the gene ends were 4 bases for V and 5 bases for J; bases not matched to a gene: 9. CDR3 amino acids: CASSLSSGSRETQYF. CDR3 nucleotide sequence: TGTGCCAGCAGCCTGTCCAGCGGGAGTAGGGAGACCCAGTACTTC.

The table lists this clonotype with many counts. The chain carries TRBV3-1 and TRBJ2-7; D call uncertain. The germline CDR1 and CDR2 sequences are LGHDT and YNNKEL (reference sequence). V lost 3 bases, J lost 3 bases, and 12 bases lay in between. The CDR3 length is 14 residues. DNA of the CDR3: TGTGCCAGCAGCCATGGAAAACTCCTCTACGAGCAGTACTTC. It encodes CASSHGKLLYEQYF.

This clonotype was seen many times. This sequence joins TRBV6-1 and TRBJ1-1; 9 bases map to TRBD1. Germline values: CDR1 MNHNS, CDR2 SASEGT. Losses at the gene ends were 5 bases for V and 1 base for J; bases not matched to a gene: 5. There are 15 residues in the CDR3. CDR3 sequence reads: CASSKQGAANTEAFF. Written as DNA, the CDR3 is TGTGCCAGCAGTAAACAGGGGGCGGCGAACACTGAAGCTTTCTTT.

CDR3 sequence: CASSSIQSVYNSPLHF. The CDR3 nucleotides are TGTGCCAGCAGCTCGATTCAGAGTGTATATAATTCACCCCTCCACTTT. The genes are TRBV5-6 and TRBJ1-6, with no clear D. V was trimmed by 3 bases and J by 4 bases, leaving 14 bases between them. Germline V CDR1 and CDR2: SGHDT, YYEEEE. This CDR3 is 16 amino acids long. Full variable domain (outside the CDR3, taken from reference TRBV5-6 and TRBJ1-6): DAGVTQSPTHLIKTRGQQVTLRCSPKSGHDTVSWYQQALGQGPQFIFQYYEEEERQRGNFPDRFSGHQFPNYSSELNVNALLLGDSALYLCASSSIQSVYNSPLHFGNGTRLTVT.

This clonotype was detected a few times. CDR3 protein: CASSLAQRSGANVLTF. The CDR3 region has the DNA TGTGCCAGCAGTTTGGCCCAGCGCTCTGGGGCCAACGTCCTGACTTTC. This sequence joins TRBV28 and TRBJ2-6, with D unresolved. Germline CDR1 reads MDHEN; CDR2 reads SYDVKM. The V end was cut by 3 bases, the J end by 0 bases, with 9 bases between. The CDR3 loop spans 16 amino acids.

This clonotype was seen at least ten times. The chain links TRBV6-1 to TRBJ2-2; 7 bases align to TRBD1. The germline CDR1 and CDR2 sequences are MNHNS and SASEGT. This CDR3 has 15 residues. Losses at the gene ends were 6 bases for V and 6 bases for J; bases not matched to a gene: 10. Here the CDR3 DNA reads TGTGCCAGCAGCTCGGGGACAGACGGGGCCGGGGAGCTGTTTTTT. Translation gives CASSSGTDGAGELFF.

The chain is built from TRBV20-1 and TRBJ2-1; 9 nucleotides agree with TRBD2. V lost 2 bases to trimming and J lost 5 bases; unmatched junction nucleotides: 4. From germline, CDR1 is DFQATT and CDR2 SNEGSKA (reference sequence). CDR3 length equals 14 residues. The CDR3 spells CSARQGGRDNEQFF. CDR3 coding DNA: TGCAGTGCTAGACAGGGCGGGAGGGACAATGAGCAGTTCTTC.

This clonotype was picked up many times. The chain carries TRBV5-1 and TRBJ2-7, with 9 positions matching TRBD1. CDR1 SGHRS and CDR2 YFSETQ come from the germline V gene. The length of the CDR3 is 15 residues. V lost 2 bases to trimming and J lost 2 bases; unmatched junction nucleotides: 5. CDR3 sequence (DNA): TGCGCCAGCAGCTTAGGGACAGGGTCCCCCTACGAGCAGTACTTC. The encoded protein is CASSLGTGSPYEQYF. Full variable domain (outside the CDR3, taken from reference TRBV5-1 and TRBJ2-7): KAGVTQTPRYLIKTRGQQVTLSCSPISGHRSVSWYQQTPGQGLQFLFEYFSETQRNKGNFPGRFSGRQFSNSRSEMNVSTLELGDSALYLCASSLGTGSPYEQYFGPGTRLTVT.

This clonotype was seen many times. The chain links TRBV6-1 to TRBJ1-1; TRBD1 aligns across 9 bases. This CDR3 comprises 15 residues. Germline V gene sequence: CDR1 MNHNS, CDR2 SASEGT. The V segment lost 4 bases and the J segment 1 base; nucleotides outside the gene matches: 4. DNA for the CDR3: TGTGCCAGCAGTGTACAGGGGGCTGCGAACACTGAAGCTTTCTTT. Amino acids: CASSVQGAANTEAFF.

This clonotype showed up just a few times. V usage is TRBV5-5 and J usage is TRBJ1-1; D is ambiguous. Germline lookup yields CDR1 SGHKS and CDR2 YYEKEE (reference sequence). The CDR3 sequence is 12 residues long. V lost 3 bases and J lost 5, with 8 bases in between. The chain's CDR3 is CASSYTGTEAFF. The CDR3 nucleotides are TGTGCCAGCAGCTACACGGGGACTGAAGCTTTCTTT.

The V call is TRBV2, the J call TRBJ1-2; unclear D gene. This CDR3 comprises 14 residues. The V gene lost 4 bases and the J gene lost 6 bases, with 15 bases spanning the gap. Germline-derived CDR1 and CDR2 are SNHLY and FYNNEI. CDR3 residues: CASSVTGTHDGYTF. The CDR3 DNA sequence: TGTGCCAGCAGTGTAACGGGAACACATGATGGCTACACCTTC.